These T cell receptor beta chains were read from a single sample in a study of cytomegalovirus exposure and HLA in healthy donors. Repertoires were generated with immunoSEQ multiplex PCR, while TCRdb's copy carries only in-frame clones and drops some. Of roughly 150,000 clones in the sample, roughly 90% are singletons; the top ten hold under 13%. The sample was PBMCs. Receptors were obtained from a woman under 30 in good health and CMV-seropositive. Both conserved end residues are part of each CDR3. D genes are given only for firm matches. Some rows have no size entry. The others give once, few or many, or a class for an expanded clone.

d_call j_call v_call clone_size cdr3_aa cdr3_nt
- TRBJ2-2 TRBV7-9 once CASSDRGGPNTGELFF TGTGCCAGCAGTGACCGCGGGGGCCCGAACACCGGGGAGCTGTTTTTT
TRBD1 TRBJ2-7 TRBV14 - CASSPDRGWEQYF TGTGCCAGCAGCCCGGACAGGGGATGGGAGCAGTACTTC
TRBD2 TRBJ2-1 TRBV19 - CASSILAGENYEQFF TGTGCCAGTAGTATTCTAGCGGGAGAGAACTATGAGCAGTTCTTC
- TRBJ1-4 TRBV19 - CASSILREDNEKLFF TGTGCCAGTAGTATCCTCAGGGAAGATAATGAAAAACTGTTTTTT
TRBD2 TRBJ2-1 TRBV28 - CASSSNSGTSGKYNEQFF TGTGCCAGCAGTTCCAACTCTGGGACTAGCGGAAAATACAATGAGCAGTTCTTC
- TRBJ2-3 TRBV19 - CASTRERPTDTQYF TGTGCCAGTACCAGGGAAAGGCCGACAGATACGCAGTATTTT
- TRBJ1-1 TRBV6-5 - CASSPLRGLNTEAFF TGTGCCAGCAGCCCCCTTAGAGGTTTGAACACTGAAGCTTTCTTT
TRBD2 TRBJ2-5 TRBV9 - CASSVDGGSQETQYF TGTGCCAGCAGCGTAGATGGCGGGAGCCAAGAGACCCAGTACTTC
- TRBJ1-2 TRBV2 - CASSEGIGGAGYGYTF TGTGCCAGCAGCGAAGGGATTGGGGGCGCAGGTTATGGCTACACCTTC
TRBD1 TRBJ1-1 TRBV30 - CAWRKKDRGRWTEAFF TGTGCCTGGAGGAAAAAGGACAGGGGGCGATGGACTGAAGCTTTCTTT
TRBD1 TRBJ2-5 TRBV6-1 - CASSEATGAWETQYF TGTGCCAGCAGTGAAGCCACAGGGGCGTGGGAGACCCAGTACTTC
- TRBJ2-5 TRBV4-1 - CASSQMRVQETQYF TGCGCCAGCAGCCAAATGAGGGTCCAAGAGACCCAGTACTTC
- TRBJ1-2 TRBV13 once CASSPGTGGPGYGYTF TGTGCCAGCAGCCCCGGGACCGGAGGGCCAGGCTATGGCTACACCTTC
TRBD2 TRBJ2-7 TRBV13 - CASSSLAGYIYEQYF TGTGCCAGCAGCTCCCTAGCGGGCTATATCTACGAGCAGTACTTC
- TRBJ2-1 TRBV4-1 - CASSQELATRTRAAYNEQFF TGCGCCAGCAGCCAAGAGCTAGCCACCCGAACTCGAGCGGCCTACAATGAGCAGTTCTTC
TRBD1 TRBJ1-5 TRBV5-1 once CASSSTGTNQPQHF TGCGCCAGCAGCTCGACAGGGACCAATCAGCCCCAGCATTTT
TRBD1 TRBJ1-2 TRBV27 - CASKVTGGSYGYTF TGTGCCAGCAAGGTAACAGGGGGCAGTTATGGCTACACCTTC
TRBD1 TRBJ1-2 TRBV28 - CASSERRGRLNGYTF TGTGCCAGCAGTGAAAGAAGGGGGCGCCTAAATGGCTACACCTTC
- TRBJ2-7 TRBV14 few CASSRQSSTYEQYF TGTGCCAGCAGCAGACAGTCTTCAACCTACGAGCAGTACTTC
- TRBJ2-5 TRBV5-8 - CASSLQGSETQYF TGTGCCAGCAGCCTACAGGGATCCGAGACCCAGTACTTC
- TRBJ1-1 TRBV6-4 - CASSSQGSTEAFF TGTGCCAGCAGTAGTCAGGGAAGCACTGAAGCTTTCTTT
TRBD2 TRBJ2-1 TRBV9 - CASSVVAGVSYNEQFF TGTGCCAGCAGCGTTGTAGCGGGAGTATCCTACAATGAGCAGTTCTTC
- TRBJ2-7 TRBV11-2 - CASSLLGATAYEQYF TGTGCCAGCAGCTTATTGGGGGCCACTGCCTACGAGCAGTACTTC
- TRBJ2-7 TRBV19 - CASTGGFNEQYF TGTGCCAGTACTGGAGGGTTCAACGAGCAGTACTTC
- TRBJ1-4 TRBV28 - CASSSQTATNEKLFF TGTGCCAGCAGTTCCCAGACAGCAACTAATGAAAAACTGTTTTTT